Listed below are T cell receptor beta chains from one sample, sequenced in a study of T cell clonotyping in hematopoietic cell transplantation. The data were produced by immunoSEQ multiplex PCR, yet TCRdb's version contains in-frame clones alone and is incomplete. The profile shows 8,000 to 8,500 clones, 85% to 90% of them singletons. The material was peripheral blood mononuclear cells, obtained at the time of graft-versus-host disease after allogeneic stem cell transplant. The receptors originated from a male patient aged 60 to 75 who had an allogeneic stem cell transplant from a related donor, so the T cells may come from the graft donor. Some clones in this sample may be carry-over from other donors' samples. CDR3s include the opening cysteine and the closing phenylalanine or tryptophan. The D gene is left open where the match is weak. For some rows the clone size is stated as once, few or many, or as a class when expanded; others skip it.

clone_size: NA; v_call: TRBV9; j_call: TRBJ1-2; d_call: NA; cdr3_aa: CASSFLSAGNYGYTF; cdr3_nt: TGTGCCAGCAGCTTCCTGAGTGCGGGGAACTATGGCTACACCTTC
clone_size: NA; v_call: TRBV9; j_call: TRBJ1-5; d_call: NA; cdr3_aa: CASSVGGSPPRNQPQHF; cdr3_nt: TGTGCCAGCAGCGTAGGGGGTTCCCCCCCACGGAATCAGCCCCAGCATTTT
clone_size: once; v_call: TRBV7-2; j_call: TRBJ2-3; d_call: NA; cdr3_aa: CASSLFERDTQYF; cdr3_nt: TGTGCCAGCAGCTTATTTGAGCGAGATACGCAGTATTTT
clone_size: once; v_call: TRBV18; j_call: TRBJ1-1; d_call: TRBD1; cdr3_aa: CASSPGQDTEAFF; cdr3_nt: TGTGCCAGCTCACCGGGACAGGACACTGAAGCTTTCTTT
clone_size: NA; v_call: TRBV30; j_call: TRBJ1-3; d_call: NA; cdr3_aa: CAWTWGGNTIYF; cdr3_nt: TGTGCCTGGACTTGGGGTGGAAACACCATATATTTT
clone_size: NA; v_call: TRBV28; j_call: TRBJ2-5; d_call: NA; cdr3_aa: CASWGEGAQYF; cdr3_nt: TGTGCCAGCTGGGGCGAAGGGGCCCAGTACTTC
clone_size: NA; v_call: TRBV2; j_call: TRBJ1-5; d_call: NA; cdr3_aa: CATQPGSNQPQHF; cdr3_nt: TGTGCCACCCAGCCCGGGAGCAATCAGCCCCAGCATTTT
clone_size: NA; v_call: TRBV6-1; j_call: TRBJ1-1; d_call: NA; cdr3_aa: CASSDRDRVNEAFF; cdr3_nt: TGTGCCAGCAGTGACAGGGATCGGGTAAATGAAGCTTTCTTT
clone_size: NA; v_call: TRBV4-2; j_call: TRBJ1-5; d_call: NA; cdr3_aa: CASSHEINQPQHF; cdr3_nt: TGTGCCAGCAGCCATGAAATCAATCAGCCCCAGCATTTT
clone_size: few; v_call: TRBV18; j_call: TRBJ1-5; d_call: NA; cdr3_aa: CASSQQAAGNQPQHF; cdr3_nt: TGTGCCAGCTCACAGCAGGCAGCGGGCAATCAGCCCCAGCATTTT
clone_size: NA; v_call: TRBV29-1; j_call: TRBJ1-6; d_call: NA; cdr3_aa: CSALSSVTGNSPLHF; cdr3_nt: TGCAGCGCGCTGTCCAGTGTTACTGGAAATTCACCCCTCCACTTT
clone_size: NA; v_call: TRBV4-1; j_call: TRBJ1-4; d_call: TRBD1; cdr3_aa: CASSQGTGVEKLFF; cdr3_nt: TGCGCCAGCAGCCAGGGGACAGGAGTTGAAAAACTGTTTTTT
clone_size: NA; v_call: TRBV7-3; j_call: TRBJ2-2; d_call: TRBD1; cdr3_aa: CASSRTGSNTGELFF; cdr3_nt: TGTGCCAGCAGCCGGACAGGGTCGAACACCGGGGAGCTGTTTTTT
clone_size: few; v_call: TRBV2; j_call: TRBJ1-1; d_call: NA; cdr3_aa: CASKMDRDTEAFF; cdr3_nt: TGTGCCAGCAAAATGGACAGAGACACTGAAGCTTTCTTT